The clone carrying this T cell receptor beta chain came up many times. The antigen remains undetermined. V was pared by 6 bases and J by 3 bases, with 6 bases between. The germline V gene has CDR1 DFQATT and CDR2 SNEGSKA (reference sequence). This CDR3 has 11 residues. The data derive from a study of neurological immune-mediated disorders. Findings of the study overall: The multiple sclerosis repertoire cluster had no association with any clinical or MRI feature.

TCRdb redid the calling of the 5' RACE reads with MiXCR, one entry per CDR3 protein. Seen here are around 130,000 distinct CDR3 sequences, 3.2% observed once, and the top ten hold roughly 1.3%. The sequenced material came from PBMCs. This receptor was identified in a woman aged 30 to 39 with multiple sclerosis. The chain is built from TRBV20-1 and TRBJ2-1; unclear D gene. CDR3 region: CSANGYNEQFF. In nucleotides, the CDR3 is TGCAGTGCGAATGGCTACAATGAGCAGTTCTTC.